What follows is one T cell receptor (beta chain) and its context. Germline V lookup: CDR1 SGHTA, CDR2 FQGNSA. The V end lost 5 bases, the J end lost 0 bases, and 10 bases lay between the germline ends. This CDR3 is built from 15 residues. Sequenced by immunoSEQ multiplex PCR; TCRdb stores in-frame clones only, minus some. Of 45,000 or so clones listed, about 88% are singletons. The data were taken from a study of radiotherapy plus CTLA-4 blockade in lung cancer. Whole-study context: Objective responses were documented in over 15% of patients, with disease control in roughly 33%.

Ipilimumab-mediated CTLA-4 blockade plus focal radiation was given to patients having chemo-refractory metastatic non-small-cell lung cancer. The sequencing here drew on peripheral blood, taken from a patient treated with radiotherapy plus ipilimumab. The clonotype was recovered from a human donor with non-small cell lung cancer whose response to radiotherapy plus ipilimumab could not be evaluated. The genes are TRBV7-2 and TRBJ2-2; no clear D. The CDR3 loop reads CASSVVLTNTGELFF. The CDR3, as DNA: TGTGCCAGCAGCGTGGTCCTAACGAACACCGGGGAGCTGTTTTTT.